Listed below are T cell receptor beta chains from one sample, sequenced in a study of T cell responses to AZD1222 COVID-19 vaccine. The repertoire was sequenced with immunoSEQ multiplex PCR; TCRdb's copy has only in-frame clones and lacks some. The data contain some 81,000 clones, approximately 85% of them singletons. The sample consisted of peripheral blood, taken 28 days after the second AZD1222 dose. The receptor set was obtained from an adult who received the AZD1222 COVID-19 vaccine. Both conserved end residues are part of each CDR3. The D gene is left open where the match is weak. Clone sizes are given selectively: once, few, many, or a class where the clone is expanded.

clone_size | j_call | d_call | v_call | cdr3_length | cdr3_nt | cdr3_aa
- | TRBJ1-4 | - | TRBV5-4 | 15 | TGTGCCAGCAGCTTGGCCGGCGGGGGGAATGAAAAACTGTTTTTT | CASSLAGGGNEKLFF
- | TRBJ1-4 | - | TRBV7-2 | 13 | TGTGCCAGCAGCTCCCGGACCAAGGAAAAACTGTTTTTT | CASSSRTKEKLFF
- | TRBJ1-5 | - | TRBV18 | 14 | TGTGCCAGCTCACCACCTGGGGGAAGGGGGGCCCAGCATTTT | CASSPPGGRGAQHF
- | TRBJ1-4 | - | TRBV19 | 14 | TGTGCCAGTAGTATGGGGCAAGGGAAAGAAAAACTGTTTTTT | CASSMGQGKEKLFF
few | TRBJ1-6 | - | TRBV28 | 16 | TGTGCCAGCAGCCCCGGAGGGTCCACCTCGTCCTCACCCCTCCACTTT | CASSPGGSTSSSPLHF
- | TRBJ2-2 | - | TRBV6-2/TRBV6-3 | 14 | TGTGCCAGCAGTGTGGACTATATTACCGGGGAGCTGTTTTTT | CASSVDYITGELFF
- | TRBJ2-1 | TRBD2 | TRBV30 | 15 | TGTGCCTGCGAGGTCGGGGGGGCCTTGGGCAATGAGCAGTTCTTC | CACEVGGALGNEQFF
- | TRBJ2-3 | - | TRBV6-2/TRBV6-3 | 17 | TGTGCCAGCAGTCCGCGAAGGTCCAGGGGAGGTCGAGATACGCAGTATTTT | CASSPRRSRGGRDTQYF
- | TRBJ1-1 | - | TRBV28 | 14 | TGTGCCAGCAGTCTTACCCCCGGGGAGACTGAAGCTTTCTTT | CASSLTPGETEAFF
- | TRBJ2-3 | TRBD2 | TRBV20-1 | 14 | TGCAGTGCTAGTAGCCGGCGGGAGACAGATACGCAGTATTTT | CSASSRRETDTQYF
- | TRBJ1-1 | TRBD1 | TRBV28 | 14 | TGTGCCATCAGAGGACAGGGTGAGAACACTGAAGCTTTCTTT | CAIRGQGENTEAFF
once | TRBJ1-4 | TRBD1 | TRBV6-5 | 14 | TGTGCCAGCAGGGCGACAGGGCCTAATGAAAAACTGTTTTTT | CASRATGPNEKLFF
once | TRBJ1-1 | - | TRBV28 | 13 | TGTGCCAGCAGAATTGACACAGGTATTCAAGCTTTCTTT | CASRIDTGIQAFF